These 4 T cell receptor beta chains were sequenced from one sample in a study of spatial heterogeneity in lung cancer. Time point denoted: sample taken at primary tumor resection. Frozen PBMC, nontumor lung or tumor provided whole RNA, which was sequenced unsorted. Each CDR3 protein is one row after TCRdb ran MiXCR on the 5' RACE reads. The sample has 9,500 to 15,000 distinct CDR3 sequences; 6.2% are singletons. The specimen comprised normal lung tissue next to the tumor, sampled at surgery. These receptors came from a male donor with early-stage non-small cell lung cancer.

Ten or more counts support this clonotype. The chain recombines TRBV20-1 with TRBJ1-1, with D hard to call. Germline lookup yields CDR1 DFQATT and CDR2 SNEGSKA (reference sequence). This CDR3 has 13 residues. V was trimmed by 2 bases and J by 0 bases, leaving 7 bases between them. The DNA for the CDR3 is TGCAGTGCTAGATCGACCATGAACACTGAAGCTTTCTTT. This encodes CSARSTMNTEAFF.

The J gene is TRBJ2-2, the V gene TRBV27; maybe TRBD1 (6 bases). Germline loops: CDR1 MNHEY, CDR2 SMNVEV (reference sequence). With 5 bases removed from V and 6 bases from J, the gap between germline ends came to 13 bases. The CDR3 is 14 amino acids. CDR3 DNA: TGTGCCAGCAGTGCGACACAGGGCTCCGGGGAGCTGTTTTTT. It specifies CASSATQGSGELFF.

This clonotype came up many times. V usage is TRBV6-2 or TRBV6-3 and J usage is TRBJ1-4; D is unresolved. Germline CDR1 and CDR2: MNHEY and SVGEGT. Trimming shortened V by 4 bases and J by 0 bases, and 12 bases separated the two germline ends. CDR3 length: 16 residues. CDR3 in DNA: TGTGCCAGCAGTTCCCTCGGCGGTGCAACTAATGAAAAACTGTTTTTT. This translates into CASSSLGGATNEKLFF.

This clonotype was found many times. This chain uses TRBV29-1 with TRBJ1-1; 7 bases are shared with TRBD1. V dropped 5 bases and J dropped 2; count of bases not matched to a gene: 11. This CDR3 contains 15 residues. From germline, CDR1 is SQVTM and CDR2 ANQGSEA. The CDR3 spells CSVWGGGTANTEAFF. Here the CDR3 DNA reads TGCAGCGTTTGGGGGGGTGGGACAGCAAACACTGAAGCTTTCTTT.